Given below is one T cell receptor (beta chain) in context. This sample is drawn from a study of CD8 T cells in Susac syndrome. Germline values: CDR1 KGHSH, CDR2 LQKENI. The CDR3 runs to 17 residues. V gave up 3 bases and J gave up 0 bases; unmatched junction bases: 6. cDNA came from around 0.5 to 1 ug RNA primed by random hexamers. TCRdb reprocessed the immunoSEQ multiplex PCR reads via MiXCR and lists one record per CDR3 protein. This repertoire shows about 130,000 distinct CDR3 sequences, roughly 96% found once; its top ten account for roughly 0.11%. The specimen was CD4+ T cells from PBMCs. The TCR originated in a human donor in good health. This chain uses TRBV18 with TRBJ2-1, with 9 bases aligning to TRBD1. The CDR3 protein is CASSPRTGAVSYNEQFF. The CDR3 DNA reads as TGTGCCAGCTCACCTCGGACAGGGGCCGTCTCCTACAATGAGCAGTTCTTC. The full variable domain, rest sourced from reference TRBV18 and TRBJ2-1, is NAGVMQNPRHLVRRRGQEARLRCSPMKGHSHVYWYRQLPEEGLKFMVYLQKENIIDESGMPKERFSAEFPKEGPSILRIQQVVRGDSAAYFCASSPRTGAVSYNEQFFGPGTRLTVL.